These 10 T cell receptor beta chains were all obtained from the same sample, sequenced in a study of T cell responses to AZD1222 COVID-19 vaccine. Here immunoSEQ multiplex PCR was the method, and the copy in TCRdb shows in-frame clones only, minus some. Among some 96,000 clones listed, roughly 88% were seen once. The source material was peripheral blood, sampled on day 0 of AZD1222 vaccination. The receptor set was obtained from an adult in good health.

The genes are TRBV6-1 and TRBJ2-3; D possibly corresponds to TRBD2 (5 bases). This CDR3 is 15 amino acids long. V gave up 1 base and J gave up 2 bases, with 10 bases separating them. Germline CDR1 is MNHNS and CDR2 is SASEGT. The CDR3 bases are TGTGCCAGCAGTGAAGTGGCTAGCAACACAGATACGCAGTATTTT. It translates to CASSEVASNTDTQYF.

The gene calls are TRBV6-5 and TRBJ1-1, with D perhaps matching TRBD1 (5 bases). The CDR3 length is 15 residues. Germline assignment: CDR1 MNHEY and CDR2 SVGAGI. V lost 6 bases to trimming and J lost 0 bases, with 14 bases between them. The CDR3 DNA is TGTGCCAGCAGATTACAGGAGGTGATGAACACTGAAGCTTTCTTT. This gives the protein CASRLQEVMNTEAFF.

The chain recombines TRBV6-1 with TRBJ1-1; no firm D call. Trimming took 6 bases from V and 7 from J, leaving 6 bases between them. The CDR3 is 10 residues long. Looked up from germline, CDR1 is MNHNS and CDR2 is SASEGT. CDR3 sequence reads: CASSGVEAFF. As DNA, the CDR3 is TGTGCCAGCAGCGGGGTTGAAGCTTTCTTT.

This chain joins TRBV13 and TRBJ2-1, with 10 positions matching TRBD2. This CDR3 contains 16 residues. Unmatched junction bases numbered 9, after V lost 2 bases and J lost 8 bases. Per germline, CDR1 PRHDT and CDR2 FYEKMQ (reference sequence). The DNA for the CDR3 is TGTGCCAGCAGCTTATATTCAGCGGGGGGGGCTCATGAGCAGTTCTTC. It encodes CASSLYSAGGAHEQFF.

J is TRBJ2-7 and V is TRBV6-2 or TRBV6-3, with unresolved D. V lost 4 bases to trimming and J lost 4 bases, with 8 bases between them. CDR1 and CDR2 from the germline V gene are MNHEY and SVGEGT. The CDR3 is made up of 12 amino acids. The CDR3 sequence: CASSLSAYEQYF. Written as DNA, the CDR3 is TGTGCCAGCAGTTTATCAGCATACGAGCAGTACTTC.

The rearrangement uses TRBV7-3 and TRBJ1-1; the D gene is possibly TRBD1 (5 bases). The germline V gene encodes CDR1 SGHTA and CDR2 FQGTGA. The ends were cut back, 0 bases at V and 3 bases at J, with 11 bases in the middle. The CDR3 runs to 15 residues. The CDR3 sequence: CASSLTPGIDTEAFF. The CDR3 coding sequence is TGTGCCAGCAGCTTAACTCCAGGGATCGACACTGAAGCTTTCTTT.

The rearrangement uses TRBV25-1 and TRBJ1-3; D remains unclear. V shed 7 bases and J shed 5 bases, with 15 bases lying between them. Germline V CDR1 and CDR2: MGHDK, SYGVNS. The CDR3 sequence is 14 residues long. The CDR3: CASTQGGSRNTIYF. The CDR3 nucleotides read TGTGCCAGCACCCAAGGAGGGTCGCGAAACACCATATATTTT.

This clone came up a few times. This sample also contains other DNA sequences that code for the same CDR3. CDR3 loop: CASSLRETQYF. CDR3 nucleotides: TGTGCCAGCAGTTTGCGGGAGACCCAGTACTTC. The chain combines TRBV12-3 or TRBV12-4 with TRBJ2-5; D ambiguous. With 3 bases removed from V and 5 bases from J, the gap between germline ends came to 4 bases. This CDR3 spans 11 amino acids.

The chain recombines TRBV6-5 with TRBJ1-6; D might be TRBD1 (6 bases). This CDR3 contains 14 residues. V lost 2 bases, J lost 11 bases, and 13 bases lay in between. Germline V gives CDR1 MNHEY, CDR2 SVGAGI. The CDR3 here is CASSYAGAGTPLHF. Written as DNA, the CDR3 is TGTGCCAGCAGTTACGCGGGGGCGGGGACACCCCTCCACTTT.

The chain joins TRBV2 to TRBJ2-4; D may be TRBD1 (5 bases). The CDR3 spans 14 residues. The V gene lost 6 bases and the J gene lost 8 bases, with 17 bases spanning the gap. The germline gives CDR1 SNHLY, CDR2 FYNNEI. The CDR3 region is CASSDRPPLDIQYF. In DNA, the CDR3 is TGTGCCAGCAGCGACAGACCCCCATTGGACATTCAGTACTTC. Using reference TRBV2 and TRBJ2-4 for the parts outside the CDR3, the full variable domain is EPEVTQTPSHQVTQMGQEVILRCVPISNHLYFYWYRQILGQKVEFLVSFYNNEISEKSEIFDDQFSVERPDGSNFTLKIRSTKLEDSAMYFCASSDRPPLDIQYFGAGTRLSVL.